Below are 27 T cell receptor beta chains sequenced from a single sample in a study of T cells expressing NK-cell markers. Using the 5' RACE reads, TCRdb records one entry per CDR3 protein without DNA. The sample has about 150,000 distinct CDR3 sequences, and its top ten clones hold roughly 35%. The sequenced sample consisted of blood T cells: a sorted CD56 or NKG2C T cell subset, CD4+ or CD8+ T cells, or bulk PBMC T cells (not recorded which). These receptors all stem from a woman aged 45 to 65 in good health.

This sequence joins TRBV29-1 and TRBJ2-2; the TCRdb D gene call, TRBD2, has no DNA to confirm it. The CDR3 totals 16 residues. Germline values: CDR1 SQVTM, CDR2 ANQGSEA. The CDR3 loop is CSVEDLSGRAAGELFF.

This chain connects TRBV27 to TRBJ2-1; TCRdb's D gene call, TRBD1, goes unchecked for lack of DNA. The V gene's germline CDR1 is MNHEY and CDR2 SMNVEV (reference sequence). The CDR3 sequence is 15 residues long. CDR3 residues: CASSLRDRWGNEQFF.

This sequence joins TRBV24-1 and TRBJ2-3. Germline V lookup: CDR1 KGHDR, CDR2 SFDVKD. The CDR3 has 14 residues. The CDR3 protein is CATSDTSRADTQYF.

The chain recombines TRBV7-2 with TRBJ2-3; with no DNA, the TCRdb D assignment of TRBD2 cannot be verified. The CDR3 loop spans 15 amino acids. From germline, CDR1 is SGHTA and CDR2 FQGNSA. CDR3: CASSLGAGGTDTQYF.

The chain has TRBV27 and TRBJ2-7; absent DNA, TCRdb's TRBD1 call cannot be checked. The germline gives CDR1 MNHEY, CDR2 SMNVEV (reference sequence). This CDR3 region has 12 residues. The CDR3 sequence is CASSATGTEQYF.

V gene TRBV7-9 combines with J gene TRBJ2-7. CDR3 size: 11 residues. Germline CDR1 SEHNR, CDR2 FQNEAQ (reference sequence). The CDR3 protein is CASILNHEQYF. Supplemented by reference TRBV7-9 and TRBJ2-7, the full variable domain reads DTGVSQNPRHKITKRGQNVTFRCDPISEHNRLYWYRQTLGQGPEFLTYFQNEAQLEKSRLLSDRFSAERPKGSFSTLEIQRTEQGDSAMYLCASILNHEQYFGPGTRLTVT.

V usage is TRBV2 and J usage is TRBJ1-1; TCRdb outputs TRBD1, but without DNA this stays unchecked. The CDR3 has 13 residues. From germline, CDR1 is SNHLY and CDR2 FYNNEI. CDR3 in amino acids: CASATEGAPEAFF.

V is TRBV20-1 and J is TRBJ2-5; the D call of TRBD1 rests on TCRdb alone, since no DNA is present to check it. CDR3 length: 13 amino acids. Germline lookup yields CDR1 DFQATT and CDR2 SNEGSKA (reference sequence). Here the CDR3 reads CSAGIDRGETQYF.

The chain joins TRBV10-3 to TRBJ2-1; TCRdb selects TRBD2, and the lack of DNA leaves this call unchecked. The CDR3 extends over 13 amino acids. In germline, CDR1 is ENHRY, CDR2 SYGVKD. The CDR3 here is CAIRPGLVNEQFF.

The rearrangement uses TRBV21-1 and TRBJ2-3. TRBV21-1 is a recognized pseudogene. CDR3 length equals 14 residues. The CDR3 protein is CASSKGVFPDTQYF.

The rearrangement uses TRBV13 and TRBJ1-5. CDR3 length equals 15 residues. Germline-derived CDR1 and CDR2 are PRHDT and FYEKMQ (reference sequence). This CDR3 is CASSLGDGRDQPQHF.

The CDR3 sequence: CASSGGRLYNEQFF. The chain joins TRBV9 to TRBJ2-1. The CDR3 runs 14 residues. The V gene's germline CDR1 is SGDLS and CDR2 YYNGEE.

The chain couples TRBV7-9 to TRBJ1-3; TCRdb names TRBD1, which stays unverified in the absence of DNA. CDR1 is SEHNR and CDR2 is FQNEAQ in the germline V gene (reference sequence). This CDR3 contains 15 residues. The CDR3 region is CASSSGSPGGNTIYF.

The V gene is TRBV20-1, the J gene TRBJ2-5; checking the TCRdb D call of TRBD2 is not possible without DNA. This CDR3 is 18 amino acids long. The germline V gene has CDR1 DFQATT and CDR2 SNEGSKA (reference sequence). The CDR3 sequence is CSASLNEYGRELVETQYF.

This chain connects TRBV24-1 to TRBJ2-5. Per the germline V gene, CDR1 is KGHDR and CDR2 is SFDVKD. This CDR3 has 15 amino acids. The CDR3 here is CATSDFWGNQETQYF.

The CDR3 region is CASSIGQRTEAFF. The chain carries TRBV12-3 or TRBV12-4 and TRBJ1-1. The CDR3 has 13 amino acids.

This chain links TRBV27 with TRBJ2-7; as DNA is missing, the TRBD2 call by TCRdb cannot be tested. CDR3 length equals 16 residues. In germline, CDR1 is MNHEY, CDR2 SMNVEV (reference sequence). This CDR3 reads CGTRGSGTSGSYEQYF.

The CDR3 protein is CASSPRARTEAFF. The V and J genes are TRBV13 and TRBJ1-1; the TCRdb D gene call, TRBD1, has no DNA to confirm it. The CDR3 is made up of 13 amino acids. Germline V lookup: CDR1 PRHDT, CDR2 FYEKMQ (reference sequence).

The chain uses TRBV11-3 and TRBJ1-2; TCRdb reports TRBD1, a call that lacks DNA to check it against. The CDR3 runs to 14 residues. Germline CDR1 and CDR2: SGHNT and YENEEA. This CDR3 reads CASRPTGINYGYTF.

The chain has TRBV11-2 and TRBJ1-1; TCRdb lists TRBD1, though no DNA is available to test this call. This CDR3 region has 16 residues. Germline CDR1 is SGHAT and CDR2 is FQNNGV. The CDR3 reads CASSLGGAGGVTEAFF.

The rearrangement links TRBV5-8 to TRBJ1-5. The CDR3 covers 15 residues. Germline V gene lookup returns CDR1 SGHTS and CDR2 YDEGEE. CDR3 region: CASSLDREGRQPQHF.

This chain links TRBV6-5 with TRBJ1-1. The germline CDR1 and CDR2 sequences are MNHEY and SVGAGI. The CDR3 extends over 12 amino acids. CDR3 loop: CASSYGISEAFF.

The chain employs TRBV11-3 and TRBJ2-5; TCRdb's assignment of TRBD2 cannot be checked, as there is no DNA. The CDR3 spans 14 residues. Per germline, CDR1 SGHNT and CDR2 YENEEA. The CDR3 loop is CASSLLALRETQYF.

The chain combines TRBV6-2 or TRBV6-3 with TRBJ2-1; TCRdb names TRBD2, which stays unverified in the absence of DNA. Per germline, CDR1 MNHEY and CDR2 SVGEGT. The CDR3 consists of 14 residues. This CDR3 reads CASSLAGGNNEQFF.

The chain links TRBV6-5 to TRBJ2-7. Germline V gene sequence: CDR1 MNHEY, CDR2 SVGAGI. The CDR3 is 15 amino acids. Here the CDR3 reads CASSYSTPKPYEQYF.

This rearrangement joins TRBV14 to TRBJ2-3; TCRdb designates TRBD2, a call that cannot be tested without DNA. Germline-derived CDR1 and CDR2 are SGHDN and FVKESK. CDR3 length: 16 amino acids. The CDR3 region is CASSFQLAGDPDTQYF.

The chain combines TRBV6-1 with TRBJ2-2; TCRdb names TRBD1, which stays unverified in the absence of DNA. Germline values: CDR1 MNHNS, CDR2 SASEGT. The CDR3 spans 14 residues. The CDR3 is CARETGGAPGELFF.